This TCR beta chain was captured in a study of T cell responses to AZD1222 COVID-19 vaccine. Study-level background: It was second doses at about 4 or about 12 weeks that were pooled.

V shed 8 bases and J 0 bases; nucleotides not matched to a gene: 16. This CDR3 contains 18 residues. CDR1 and CDR2 from the germline V gene are LNHNV and YYDKDF (reference sequence). The table came from immunoSEQ multiplex PCR; TCRdb's copy has only in-frame clones and leaves some out. Of 100,000 to 150,000 clones in the sample, 65% to 90% were seen once. This TCR was sampled from an adult in good health. The chain recombines TRBV15 with TRBJ2-1; 7 nucleotides align to TRBD2. Specimen: peripheral blood, collected on day 0 of AZD1222 vaccination. The CDR3 protein is CATYPGLRISHSYNEQFF. The CDR3 nucleotides read TGTGCCACCTATCCGGGACTACGAATCAGCCACTCCTACAATGAGCAGTTCTTC.